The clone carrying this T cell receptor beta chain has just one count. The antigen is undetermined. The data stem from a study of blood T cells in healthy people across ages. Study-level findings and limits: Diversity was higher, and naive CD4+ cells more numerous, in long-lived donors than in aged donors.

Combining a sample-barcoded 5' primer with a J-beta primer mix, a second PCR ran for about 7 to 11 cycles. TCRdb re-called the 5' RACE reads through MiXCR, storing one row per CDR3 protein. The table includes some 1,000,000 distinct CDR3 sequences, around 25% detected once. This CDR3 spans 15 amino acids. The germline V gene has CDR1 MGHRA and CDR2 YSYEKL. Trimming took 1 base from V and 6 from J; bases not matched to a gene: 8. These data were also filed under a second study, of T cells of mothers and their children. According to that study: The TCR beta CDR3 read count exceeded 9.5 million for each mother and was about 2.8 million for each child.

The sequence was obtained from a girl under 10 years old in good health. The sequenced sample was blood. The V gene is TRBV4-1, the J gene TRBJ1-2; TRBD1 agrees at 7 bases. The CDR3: CASSQVTGTVDGYTF. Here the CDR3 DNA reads TGCGCCAGCAGCCAAGTAACAGGGACAGTCGATGGCTACACCTTC.